This is a list of T cell receptor beta chains from one sample in a study of cytomegalovirus exposure and HLA in healthy donors. The data were produced by immunoSEQ multiplex PCR, yet TCRdb's version contains in-frame clones alone and is incomplete. The sample holds under 250,000 clones; approximately 80% are singletons and the top ten take 3.5% to 4%. The sample consisted of PBMCs. These receptors originate from a male donor in good health and CMV-seronegative. The CDR3 runs from the conserved cysteine through the conserved F or W. The D gene is left open where the match is weak. For some rows the clone size is stated as once, few or many, or as a class when expanded; others skip it.

D gene: TRBD2; J gene: TRBJ2-1; V gene: TRBV5-1; clone size: .; CDR3 DNA: TGCGCCAGCAGCTTGGAGGCTAGCGGGAGTTTGAGTGAGCAGTTCTTC; CDR3 protein: CASSLEASGSLSEQFF
D gene: .; J gene: TRBJ1-3; V gene: TRBV28; clone size: .; CDR3 DNA: TGTGCCAGCATTTATGGGGGCCTCCACTCTGGAAACACCATATATTTT; CDR3 protein: CASIYGGLHSGNTIYF
D gene: TRBD1; J gene: TRBJ2-5; V gene: TRBV27; clone size: .; CDR3 DNA: TGTGCCAGCAGTTTTGACAGGGCAGAGACCCAGTACTTC; CDR3 protein: CASSFDRAETQYF
D gene: TRBD2; J gene: TRBJ2-3; V gene: TRBV7-3; clone size: .; CDR3 DNA: TGTGCCAGCAGCTCCGGTGGGAGGGCCAAGGGAGATACGCAGTATTTT; CDR3 protein: CASSSGGRAKGDTQYF
D gene: TRBD2; J gene: TRBJ2-7; V gene: TRBV5-1; clone size: .; CDR3 DNA: TGCGCCAGCAGCTTGGCTAGCGGGGCCACCTACGAGCAGTACTTC; CDR3 protein: CASSLASGATYEQYF
D gene: TRBD1; J gene: TRBJ1-6; V gene: TRBV27; clone size: .; CDR3 DNA: TGTGCCAGCAGTTACCTAGGAATGCGACAGGGAAAATCACCCCTCCACTTT; CDR3 protein: CASSYLGMRQGKSPLHF
D gene: .; J gene: TRBJ1-1; V gene: TRBV30; clone size: .; CDR3 DNA: TGTGCCTGGATCAGCGGGAAGGCTTTCTTT; CDR3 protein: CAWISGKAFF
D gene: .; J gene: TRBJ2-1; V gene: TRBV19; clone size: .; CDR3 DNA: TGTGCCAGTAGTATAGATCGGGTTAGGCGGGCTTACAATGAGCAGTTCTTC; CDR3 protein: CASSIDRVRRAYNEQFF
D gene: .; J gene: TRBJ2-1; V gene: TRBV4-1; clone size: once; CDR3 DNA: TGCGCCAGCAGCCTTACAGGGCCTAGCGGGCAGTTCTTC; CDR3 protein: CASSLTGPSGQFF
D gene: .; J gene: TRBJ1-1; V gene: TRBV5-4; clone size: .; CDR3 DNA: TGTGCCAGCAGGGACAGCTTGAACACTGAAGCTTTCTTT; CDR3 protein: CASRDSLNTEAFF
D gene: TRBD1; J gene: TRBJ1-2; V gene: TRBV5-1; clone size: .; CDR3 DNA: TGCGCCAGCAGCTTCAAGACAGGGTCTTACTATGGCTACACCTTC; CDR3 protein: CASSFKTGSYYGYTF
D gene: TRBD2; J gene: TRBJ2-1; V gene: TRBV25-1; clone size: .; CDR3 DNA: TGTGCCAGCAGTGAAGTAGGCGGGAGGGGTTACAATGAGCAGTTCTTC; CDR3 protein: CASSEVGGRGYNEQFF
D gene: TRBD1; J gene: TRBJ1-5; V gene: TRBV5-6; clone size: .; CDR3 DNA: TGTGCCAGCAGTTCAGGGGGCGCGGGGCAGCCCCAGCATTTT; CDR3 protein: CASSSGGAGQPQHF
D gene: .; J gene: TRBJ1-3; V gene: TRBV11-2; clone size: .; CDR3 DNA: TGTGCCAGCAGCACCACCGGGGGGGTCTCTGGAAACACCATATATTTT; CDR3 protein: CASSTTGGVSGNTIYF
D gene: .; J gene: TRBJ1-2; V gene: TRBV27; clone size: .; CDR3 DNA: TGTGCCAGCAGTTTGGGGAGAGGAGCTAACTATGGCTACACCTTC; CDR3 protein: CASSLGRGANYGYTF
D gene: TRBD2; J gene: TRBJ2-7; V gene: TRBV27; clone size: .; CDR3 DNA: TGTGCCAGCAGGATGGCGGGAGCGCGCGAGCAGTACTTC; CDR3 protein: CASRMAGAREQYF
D gene: TRBD2; J gene: TRBJ2-4; V gene: TRBV5-1; clone size: .; CDR3 DNA: TGCGCCAGCAGCGAACTAGCGGGGCTAGCCAAAAACATTCAGTACTTC; CDR3 protein: CASSELAGLAKNIQYF
D gene: TRBD2; J gene: TRBJ2-4; V gene: TRBV5-1; clone size: .; CDR3 DNA: TGCGCCAGCAGCTTGGCGCCTAGCGGGAGACTAGCCAAAAACATTCAGTACTTC; CDR3 protein: CASSLAPSGRLAKNIQYF
D gene: TRBD2; J gene: TRBJ2-1; V gene: TRBV5-1; clone size: .; CDR3 DNA: TGCGCCAGCAGCTTCTGGCGGGAGGGCCGGGGCAATGAGCAGTTCTTC; CDR3 protein: CASSFWREGRGNEQFF
D gene: .; J gene: TRBJ2-7; V gene: TRBV6-4; clone size: once; CDR3 DNA: TGTGCCAGCAGTGTTTCGGGGGGCAACGAGCAGTACTTC; CDR3 protein: CASSVSGGNEQYF
D gene: TRBD1; J gene: TRBJ2-7; V gene: TRBV11-2; clone size: .; CDR3 DNA: TGTGCCAGCAGCTTTGGGACAGCCTCCTACGAGCAGTACTTC; CDR3 protein: CASSFGTASYEQYF
D gene: .; J gene: TRBJ1-2; V gene: TRBV5-4; clone size: .; CDR3 DNA: TGTGCCAGCAGCGTGGACAGTAACTATGGCTACACCTTC; CDR3 protein: CASSVDSNYGYTF
D gene: TRBD1; J gene: TRBJ2-7; V gene: TRBV4-1; clone size: .; CDR3 DNA: TGCGCCAGCAGCCTCCGGGACAGCAACGAGCAGTACTTC; CDR3 protein: CASSLRDSNEQYF
D gene: TRBD1; J gene: TRBJ2-5; V gene: TRBV19; clone size: .; CDR3 DNA: TGTGCCAGTAGTCCCAGGGGGCCCCAAGAGACCCAGTACTTC; CDR3 protein: CASSPRGPQETQYF
D gene: TRBD1; J gene: TRBJ1-2; V gene: TRBV2; clone size: once; CDR3 DNA: TGTGCCAGCAGTTCCACAGGGGGCGCATATGGCTACACCTTC; CDR3 protein: CASSSTGGAYGYTF
D gene: TRBD2; J gene: TRBJ2-2; V gene: TRBV5-4; clone size: .; CDR3 DNA: TGTGCCAGCAGTCCGATAGGGACTAGCGGGAGGGCCGGGCGTAGCGGGGAGCTGTTTTTT; CDR3 protein: CASSPIGTSGRAGRSGELFF
D gene: .; J gene: TRBJ2-3; V gene: TRBV6-5; clone size: .; CDR3 DNA: TGTGCCAGCAGCTACTCAGGGGCCCGTAGCACAGATACGCAGTATTTT; CDR3 protein: CASSYSGARSTDTQYF
D gene: TRBD2; J gene: TRBJ2-7; V gene: TRBV5-8; clone size: .; CDR3 DNA: TGTGCCAGCAAACGGGGCCGGGGACTAGCCTACGAGCAGTACTTC; CDR3 protein: CASKRGRGLAYEQYF
D gene: .; J gene: TRBJ2-7; V gene: TRBV6-1; clone size: .; CDR3 DNA: TGTGCCAGCCTCCCAATGGCGGGTTTCTCCTACGAGCAGTACTTC; CDR3 protein: CASLPMAGFSYEQYF
D gene: TRBD1; J gene: TRBJ1-3; V gene: TRBV28; clone size: few; CDR3 DNA: TGTGCCAGCAGTGTTTCCGGGACAGCGGGAAACACCATATATTTT; CDR3 protein: CASSVSGTAGNTIYF
D gene: TRBD2; J gene: TRBJ2-5; V gene: TRBV9; clone size: .; CDR3 DNA: TGTGCCAGCAGCCAGGATAGCGGGAAGGGAGAGACCCAGTACTTC; CDR3 protein: CASSQDSGKGETQYF
D gene: TRBD1; J gene: TRBJ1-2; V gene: TRBV6-5; clone size: once; CDR3 DNA: TGTGCCAGCGGACAGGGCTATGGCTACACCTTC; CDR3 protein: CASGQGYGYTF
D gene: TRBD2; J gene: TRBJ2-5; V gene: TRBV19; clone size: .; CDR3 DNA: TGTGCCAGTAGCGCTAGCGGGGGGAAGCAAGAGACCCAGTACTTC; CDR3 protein: CASSASGGKQETQYF
D gene: .; J gene: TRBJ2-7; V gene: TRBV4-2; clone size: few; CDR3 DNA: TGTGCCAGCAGCCAAGACCCTAAAGCGGCGCAGTACTTC; CDR3 protein: CASSQDPKAAQYF
D gene: .; J gene: TRBJ1-2; V gene: TRBV20-1; clone size: .; CDR3 DNA: TGCAGTGCTTCGGGATACTATGGCTACACCTTC; CDR3 protein: CSASGYYGYTF
D gene: .; J gene: TRBJ2-1; V gene: TRBV28; clone size: .; CDR3 DNA: TGTGCCAGCAGTTTAGGGGGGGCAACCTCCTACAATGAGCAGTTCTTC; CDR3 protein: CASSLGGATSYNEQFF
D gene: .; J gene: TRBJ2-2; V gene: TRBV9; clone size: .; CDR3 DNA: TGTGCCAGCAGCGAACTAGTACTGGGCACCGGGGAGCTGTTTTTT; CDR3 protein: CASSELVLGTGELFF
D gene: .; J gene: TRBJ2-7; V gene: TRBV25-1; clone size: .; CDR3 DNA: TGTGCCAGCAGTGATTACAGGGACCACGAGCAGTACTTC; CDR3 protein: CASSDYRDHEQYF
D gene: TRBD2; J gene: TRBJ2-1; V gene: TRBV5-1; clone size: .; CDR3 DNA: TGCGCCAGCAGCTTACGGAGCGGGACCTACAATGAGCAGTTCTTC; CDR3 protein: CASSLRSGTYNEQFF
D gene: TRBD1; J gene: TRBJ2-7; V gene: TRBV6-6; clone size: .; CDR3 DNA: TGTGCCAGCAGGCCCGGGACAGGGTTCGACGAGCAGTACTTC; CDR3 protein: CASRPGTGFDEQYF
D gene: .; J gene: TRBJ2-7; V gene: TRBV6-1; clone size: .; CDR3 DNA: TGTGCCAGCAGTGATAAATCACGGTTCTCCTACGAGCAGTACTTC; CDR3 protein: CASSDKSRFSYEQYF
D gene: TRBD2; J gene: TRBJ2-7; V gene: TRBV15; clone size: .; CDR3 DNA: TGTGCCACCAGCCCAAGACTAGCGGGAGATTCGTGGGCGCGGGAGCAGTACTTC; CDR3 protein: CATSPRLAGDSWAREQYF
D gene: TRBD2; J gene: TRBJ2-5; V gene: TRBV9; clone size: .; CDR3 DNA: TGTGCCAGCAGCGTAGTCCCTAGCGGGCATCAAGAGACCCAGTACTTC; CDR3 protein: CASSVVPSGHQETQYF
D gene: TRBD2; J gene: TRBJ2-7; V gene: TRBV4-2; clone size: once; CDR3 DNA: TGTGCCAGCAGCCAAAGAACTAGCGGGTCCTACGAGCAGTACTTC; CDR3 protein: CASSQRTSGSYEQYF
D gene: .; J gene: TRBJ2-5; V gene: TRBV7-9; clone size: .; CDR3 DNA: TGTGCCAGCAGCTTCGGTGGGGAGTTGGAGACCCAGTACTTC; CDR3 protein: CASSFGGELETQYF
D gene: TRBD2; J gene: TRBJ2-5; V gene: TRBV7-3; clone size: .; CDR3 DNA: TGTGCCAGCAGCCCGGGACTAGCGGGGAGGGAGACCCAGTACTTC; CDR3 protein: CASSPGLAGRETQYF
D gene: .; J gene: TRBJ1-1; V gene: TRBV5-1; clone size: .; CDR3 DNA: TGCGCCAGCAGCCCCGGCCACGGGGGGGGCACTGAAGCTTTCTTT; CDR3 protein: CASSPGHGGGTEAFF
D gene: TRBD1; J gene: TRBJ1-1; V gene: TRBV10-3; clone size: .; CDR3 DNA: TGTGCCATCAGTGAAACCCAGGGGGCTGATGAAGCTTTCTTT; CDR3 protein: CAISETQGADEAFF
D gene: TRBD2; J gene: TRBJ2-7; V gene: TRBV7-8; clone size: .; CDR3 DNA: TGTGCCAGCAGCCAAGGTACTAGCGGTACCTACGAGCAGTACTTC; CDR3 protein: CASSQGTSGTYEQYF
D gene: .; J gene: TRBJ1-5; V gene: TRBV5-1; clone size: once; CDR3 DNA: TGCGCCAGCAGCTTGGGGCTCAGTAGCAATCGGCCCCAGCATTTT; CDR3 protein: CASSLGLSSNRPQHF
D gene: TRBD1; J gene: TRBJ1-2; V gene: TRBV28; clone size: .; CDR3 DNA: TGTGCCAGCAGTCACAGGGGGCGGGATGGCTACACCTTC; CDR3 protein: CASSHRGRDGYTF
D gene: .; J gene: TRBJ2-2; V gene: TRBV2; clone size: .; CDR3 DNA: TGTGCCAGCCGGGTGGACTCCGACACCGGGGAGCTGTTTTTT; CDR3 protein: CASRVDSDTGELFF
D gene: TRBD1; J gene: TRBJ1-1; V gene: TRBV29-1; clone size: few; CDR3 DNA: TGCAGCTTCAGGGGGCAAACTGAAGCTTTCTTT; CDR3 protein: CSFRGQTEAFF
D gene: TRBD1; J gene: TRBJ1-4; V gene: TRBV2; clone size: few; CDR3 DNA: TGTGCCAGCAGACCCCCAGGGGGAAATGAAAAACTGTTTTTT; CDR3 protein: CASRPPGGNEKLFF
D gene: .; J gene: TRBJ2-6; V gene: TRBV19; clone size: .; CDR3 DNA: TGTGCCAGTAGTACCGGCGGGGCTGGGGCCAACGTCCTGACTTTC; CDR3 protein: CASSTGGAGANVLTF
D gene: .; J gene: TRBJ1-2; V gene: TRBV6-5; clone size: once; CDR3 DNA: TGTGCCAGCAGGGGTACAGGCGGCTATGGCTACACCTTC; CDR3 protein: CASRGTGGYGYTF
D gene: TRBD2; J gene: TRBJ2-3; V gene: TRBV5-4; clone size: .; CDR3 DNA: TGTGCCAGCAGCACACCGGGACTACACACAGATACGCAGTATTTT; CDR3 protein: CASSTPGLHTDTQYF
D gene: TRBD2; J gene: TRBJ2-3; V gene: TRBV6-4; clone size: once; CDR3 DNA: TGTGCCAGCAGTCTCTCTCCGGGACTAGCAACAGATACGCAGTATTTT; CDR3 protein: CASSLSPGLATDTQYF
D gene: .; J gene: TRBJ2-7; V gene: TRBV19; clone size: .; CDR3 DNA: TGTGCCAGTAGTGCAAAACTCAGGGACGAGCAGTACTTC; CDR3 protein: CASSAKLRDEQYF
D gene: .; J gene: TRBJ2-1; V gene: TRBV9; clone size: .; CDR3 DNA: TGTGCCAGCAGCGTAGCTCTAGTAAATGAGCAGTTCTTC; CDR3 protein: CASSVALVNEQFF